This is a list of T cell receptor beta chains from one sample in a study of blood T cell repertoires in COVID-19. The method was immunoSEQ multiplex PCR; TCRdb's version includes in-frame clones alone and lacks a portion of them. Of 150,000 to 200,000 clones listed, roughly 80% are singletons. The sample taken for sequencing was peripheral blood. Receptors were obtained from a man aged 60 to 75 with acute or convalescent COVID-19. Both conserved end residues are part of each CDR3. D genes are given only for firm matches. Where a row states a size, it is once, few, many or the class of an expanded clone; other rows omit it.

d_gene	v_gene	j_gene	abundance	len	CDR3aa	CDR3nt
-	TRBV30	TRBJ1-2	-	13	CAWSPGQVGGYTF	TGTGCCTGGAGTCCGGGACAAGTAGGTGGCTACACCTTC
-	TRBV6-2/TRBV6-3	TRBJ1-1	-	12	CASSKQGPEAFF	TGTGCCAGCAGTAAACAGGGCCCTGAAGCTTTCTTT
TRBD1	TRBV19	TRBJ1-5	-	16	CASSNPTGGVNQPQHF	TGTGCCAGTAGTAACCCGACAGGGGGGGTAAATCAGCCCCAGCATTTT
-	TRBV6-2/TRBV6-3	TRBJ2-5	-	18	CASSYPKSGPTFEETQYF	TGTGCCAGCAGTTACCCCAAATCAGGGCCAACCTTTGAAGAGACCCAGTACTTC
-	TRBV18	TRBJ2-5	-	11	CASSPEETQYF	TGTGCCAGCTCCCCGGAAGAGACCCAGTACTTC
-	TRBV10-3	TRBJ2-1	-	11	CAISEPLEQFF	TGTGCCATCAGTGAGCCCCTCGAGCAGTTCTTC
-	TRBV10-3	TRBJ1-1	-	15	CAISQEQGRGTEAFF	TGTGCCATCAGCCAGGAACAGGGTCGAGGCACTGAAGCTTTCTTT
TRBD2	TRBV3-1/TRBV3-2	TRBJ2-3	-	20	CASSRPPLAGGSSSTDTQYF	TGTGCCAGCAGTAGACCCCCCCTAGCGGGGGGGTCCTCTAGCACAGATACGCAGTATTTT
-	TRBV7-3	TRBJ1-1	-	15	CASSQGRGEGTEAFF	TGTGCCAGCAGCCAGGGGAGGGGAGAAGGGACTGAAGCTTTCTTT
TRBD1	TRBV5-1	TRBJ2-7	-	15	CASSFGGQGPYEQYF	TGCGCCAGCAGCTTTGGGGGACAGGGACCGTACGAGCAGTACTTC
-	TRBV7-9	TRBJ1-2	-	13	CASTFDRNYGYTF	TGTGCCAGCACCTTTGACAGGAACTATGGCTACACCTTC
-	TRBV2	TRBJ1-5	-	13	CASSAGSNQPQHF	TGTGCCAGCAGCGCAGGGTCTAATCAGCCCCAGCATTTT
TRBD1	TRBV7-3	TRBJ2-2	-	16	CASSLRGTGWTGELFF	TGTGCCAGCAGCTTAAGAGGGACAGGGTGGACCGGGGAGCTGTTTTTT
TRBD2	TRBV5-4	TRBJ2-1	once	17	CASSSQAGALTYNEQFF	TGTGCCAGCAGCTCGCAAGCGGGAGCACTTACCTACAATGAGCAGTTCTTC
-	TRBV11-2	TRBJ1-3	-	16	CASSLDLLPLGNTIYF	TGTGCCAGCAGCTTAGATTTACTTCCCCTTGGAAACACCATATATTTT
-	TRBV15	TRBJ1-2	-	16	CATSRVGQGSNYGYTF	TGTGCCACCAGCAGAGTTGGGCAGGGGTCTAACTATGGCTACACCTTC